These 25 T cell receptor beta chains were sequenced from one sample in a study of blood T cell repertoires in COVID-19. Data came from immunoSEQ multiplex PCR; TCRdb stores just in-frame clones and leaves some out. The sample has about 220,000 clones, roughly 84% seen once. Input material: peripheral blood. The receptors shown here come from a woman in her twenties or thirties who had recovered from COVID-19.

The V gene is TRBV5-4, the J gene TRBJ2-6; weak D call: TRBD2 (7 bases). This CDR3 is built from 16 residues. Germline-derived CDR1 and CDR2 are SGHNT and YYREEE (reference sequence). V dropped 2 bases and J dropped 4 bases, with 13 bases sitting between them. CDR3 protein: CASSFGGARGANVLTF. Written as DNA, the CDR3 is TGTGCCAGCAGCTTTGGGGGGGCGCGCGGGGCCAACGTCCTGACTTTC.

V gene TRBV20-1 combines with J gene TRBJ2-7; the match to TRBD2 covers 7 bases. This CDR3 comprises 11 residues. V shed 4 bases, J shed 7 bases, and the junction held 4 bases outside the gene matches. Germline V lookup: CDR1 DFQATT, CDR2 SNEGSKA (reference sequence). The CDR3 nucleotides read TGCAGTGCTACGGGGGGTATTGAGCAGTACTTC. Its translation is CSATGGIEQYF.

CDR3 nucleotides: TGTGCCATCACCGACGGGAGCGGGCCAGATACGCAGTATTTT. This encodes CAITDGSGPDTQYF. J is TRBJ2-3 and V is TRBV10-3; D possibly corresponds to TRBD2 (6 bases). The V end was cut by 7 bases, the J end by 4 bases, with 15 bases between. CDR1 ENHRY and CDR2 SYGVKD come from the germline V gene. The CDR3 length is 14 residues.

This chain links TRBV6-4 with TRBJ2-2, with unresolved D. The germline V gene has CDR1 MRHNA and CDR2 SNTAGT. The CDR3 extends over 13 amino acids. V lost 2 bases and J lost 6, with 7 bases in between. This CDR3 reads CASSDRGAGELFF. The CDR3 DNA reads as TGTGCCAGCAGTGACAGAGGAGCCGGGGAGCTGTTTTTT.

This clone was picked up a small number of times. The chain is built from TRBV10-1 and TRBJ2-1; maybe TRBD1 (5 bases). The CDR3 consists of 12 residues. Germline CDR1 is WNHNN and CDR2 is SYGVQD (reference sequence). The ends were cut back, 0 bases at V and 14 bases at J, with 11 bases in the middle. The CDR3 DNA follows: TGCGCCAGCAGTGAGTCGCAGGGAAAGGAGTTCTTC. It yields the protein CASSESQGKEFF.

The V call is TRBV10-3, the J call TRBJ2-3, with TRBD2 identical over 12 bases. J gave up 5 bases and V 9 bases, and 0 bases lay outside the gene matches. The CDR3 has 12 residues. Looked up from germline, CDR1 is ENHRY and CDR2 is SYGVKD. The CDR3 loop reads CAMGLAGDTQYF. CDR3 nucleotides: TGTGCCATGGGACTAGCGGGAGATACGCAGTATTTT.

The chain links TRBV3-1 (or the pseudogene TRBV3-2) to TRBJ2-3; 10 nucleotides agree with TRBD2. The trim removed 1 base at V and 2 bases at J, leaving 6 bases unmatched. This CDR3 has 17 residues. CDR1 and CDR2 from the germline V gene are LGHDT and YNNKEL (reference sequence). The CDR3 region is CASSQGLAGDYTDTQYF. For the CDR3, the DNA is TGTGCCAGCAGCCAAGGACTAGCGGGTGACTACACAGATACGCAGTATTTT.

The chain recombines TRBV28 with TRBJ1-5; D possibly corresponds to TRBD1 (6 bases). Trimming pared 7 bases from V and 9 bases from J, leaving 37 bases between. The CDR3 is made up of 20 amino acids. Germline V gene lookup returns CDR1 MDHEN and CDR2 SYDVKM. CDR3 sequence: CASIPHLPGATLRGRRPQHF. Here the CDR3 DNA reads TGTGCCAGCATTCCTCATCTCCCAGGGGCGACCCTAAGAGGAAGGCGGCCCCAGCATTTT.

This clone appeared a single time. The chain uses TRBV4-1 and TRBJ2-7; TRBD2 matches at 8 bases. Germline-derived CDR1 and CDR2 are MGHRA and YSYEKL. This CDR3 spans 17 amino acids. Trimming removed 0 bases from V and 0 bases from J; junction bases left unmatched: 7. The CDR3 DNA reads TGCGCCAGCAGCCAAGATCGGGAGGGGATCTCCTCCTACGAGCAGTACTTC. It codes for CASSQDREGISSYEQYF.

This chain links TRBV6-6 with TRBJ2-4; 15 nucleotides agree with TRBD2. This CDR3 has 18 amino acids. J gave up 3 bases and V 5 bases, and 8 bases lay outside the gene matches. Germline lookup yields CDR1 MNHNY and CDR2 SVGAGI (reference sequence). Here the CDR3 DNA reads TGTGCCAGCAGTCCTGGACTAGCGGGAGGGGACGACAAAAACATTCAGTACTTC. This translates into CASSPGLAGGDDKNIQYF.

V is TRBV9 and J is TRBJ2-1; 8 bases are a match to TRBD2. CDR1 is SGDLS, CDR2 YYNGEE, per germline. The J segment lost 7 bases and the V segment lost 3 bases, leaving 9 bases of the junction unmatched. The CDR3 sequence is 15 residues long. The CDR3 coding sequence is TGTGCCAGCAGCGCTGGACTAAGCGGGAGAAATGAGCAGTTCTTC. As protein: CASSAGLSGRNEQFF.

The chain joins TRBV5-4 to TRBJ2-3, with 9 bases aligning to TRBD2. Looked up from germline, CDR1 is SGHNT and CDR2 is YYREEE (reference sequence). Trimming removed 3 bases from V and 6 bases from J; junction bases left unmatched: 8. The length of the CDR3 is 15 residues. CDR3 sequence reads: CASSWAGGPSDTQYF. As DNA, the CDR3 is TGTGCCAGCAGCTGGGCGGGAGGGCCTTCGGATACGCAGTATTTT. The variable domain in full, completed from reference TRBV5-4 and TRBJ2-3, reads ETGVTQSPTHLIKTRGQQVTLRCSSQSGHNTVSWYQQALGQGPQFIFQYYREEENGRGNFPPRFSGLQFPNYSSELNVNALELDDSALYLCASSWAGGPSDTQYFGPGTRLTVL.

This sequence joins TRBV5-1 and TRBJ2-2, with D possibly being TRBD1 (5 bases). The CDR3 has 15 residues. V was shortened by 3 bases and J by 3 bases, with 12 bases between the two germline ends. CDR1 is SGHRS and CDR2 is YFSETQ in the germline V gene. CDR3 loop: CASSSDSLYTGELFF. For the CDR3, the DNA is TGCGCCAGCAGCTCTGACAGTCTCTACACCGGGGAGCTGTTTTTT.

The chain joins TRBV30 to TRBJ2-5; possible D gene TRBD1, 5 bases. V dropped 4 bases and J dropped 3 bases, with 9 bases sitting between them. There are 12 residues in the CDR3. Germline V CDR1 and CDR2: GTSNPN, SVGIG (reference sequence). CDR3 loop: CAWKTVEETQYF. DNA of the CDR3: TGTGCCTGGAAGACAGTTGAAGAGACCCAGTACTTC.

The chain recombines TRBV14 with TRBJ1-1; D is uncertain. V lost 5 bases and J lost 7, with 8 bases in between. The CDR3 is 11 amino acids. Germline V gives CDR1 SGHDN, CDR2 FVKESK. The CDR3 reads CASSSRGEAFF. CDR3 nucleotides: TGTGCCAGCAGCTCGCGGGGTGAAGCTTTCTTT. Full variable domain (missing parts from reference TRBV14 and TRBJ1-1): EAGVTQFPSHSVIEKGQTVTLRCDPISGHDNLYWYRRVMGKEIKFLLHFVKESKQDESGMPNNRFLAERTGGTYSTLKVQPAELEDSGVYFCASSSRGEAFFGQGTRLTVV.

CDR3 nucleotides: TGTGCCACCAGCAGAGATCGAGGCGGGCCATTGAACACTGAAGCTTTCTTT. This sequence encodes CATSRDRGGPLNTEAFF. This chain links TRBV15 with TRBJ1-1; D gene ambiguous. CDR1 is LNHNV, CDR2 YYDKDF, per germline (reference sequence). The V and J ends lost 0 bases and 0 bases respectively, with 14 bases between them. The CDR3 is 17 amino acids.

The chain joins TRBV5-5 to TRBJ2-1, with 12 nucleotides matching TRBD1. CDR1 and CDR2 (germline): SGHKS, YYEKEE (reference sequence). There are 16 residues in the CDR3. J lost 4 bases, V lost 4 bases, and 6 bases had no gene match. For the CDR3, the DNA is TGTGCCAGCAGCCCCAGGGACAGGGGGCGATACAATGAGCAGTTCTTC. It encodes CASSPRDRGRYNEQFF. Looking up the rest from reference TRBV5-5 and TRBJ2-1 gives the full variable domain: DAGVTQSPTHLIKTRGQQVTLRCSPISGHKSVSWYQQVLGQGPQFIFQYYEKEERGRGNFPDRFSARQFPNYSSELNVNALLLGDSALYLCASSPRDRGRYNEQFFGPGTRLTVL.

The chain has TRBV27 and TRBJ2-7; 12 nucleotides align to TRBD2. The trim removed 5 bases at V and 7 bases at J, leaving 12 bases unmatched. This CDR3 comprises 16 residues. Germline-derived CDR1 and CDR2 are MNHEY and SMNVEV (reference sequence). The CDR3 reads CASSPTSGRVSGEQYF. CDR3 DNA sequence: TGTGCCAGCAGTCCGACTAGCGGGAGAGTATCTGGTGAGCAGTACTTC.

This chain joins TRBV12-3 or TRBV12-4 and TRBJ1-2; D possibly corresponds to TRBD1 (6 bases). This CDR3 spans 13 amino acids. V lost 3 bases, J lost 7 bases, and 12 bases lay in between. CDR3 protein: CASSFTGTPGYTF. CDR3 coding DNA: TGTGCCAGCAGTTTTACAGGGACCCCTGGCTACACCTTC.

The CDR3 is CASSMSGGNEQFF. The CDR3 DNA reads TGTGCCAGTAGTATGTCCGGGGGGAATGAGCAGTTCTTC. This rearrangement joins TRBV19 to TRBJ2-1; 7 positions match TRBD2. Germline V gives CDR1 LNHDA, CDR2 SQIVND (reference sequence). There are 13 residues in the CDR3. With V trimmed by 3 bases and J by 7 bases, 3 bases remained unmatched.

Here the CDR3 reads CASSRRRAGETGELFF. CDR3 in DNA: TGTGCCAGCAGCCGAAGACGGGCGGGGGAAACCGGGGAGCTGTTTTTT. The V and J genes are TRBV7-3 and TRBJ2-2; 7 bases are a match to TRBD2. Germline V CDR1 and CDR2: SGHTA, FQGTGA. Losses at the gene ends were 5 bases for V and 5 bases for J; bases not matched to a gene: 11. The length of the CDR3 is 16 residues.

V usage is TRBV6-6 and J usage is TRBJ1-1; D is undetermined. Deletions cut 5 bases from V and 2 bases from J, with 15 bases between. The V gene's germline CDR1 is MNHNY and CDR2 SVGAGI (reference sequence). The CDR3 consists of 15 residues. The CDR3 nucleotides are TGTGCCAGCAGTAGTCACGAGGCCACAAACACTGAAGCTTTCTTT. The encoded protein is CASSSHEATNTEAFF.

The CDR3: CASSQVNQGGNQPQHF. The CDR3 DNA reads TGTGCCAGCAGCCAAGTGAACCAGGGAGGGAATCAGCCCCAGCATTTT. This chain links TRBV3-1 (or the pseudogene TRBV3-2) with TRBJ1-5; D is perhaps TRBD1 (5 bases). In germline, CDR1 is LGHDT, CDR2 YNNKEL (reference sequence). V lost 1 base, J lost 4 bases, and 14 bases lay in between. CDR3 length: 16 amino acids.

The chain couples TRBV5-1 to TRBJ1-2; TRBD1 might be the D (5 bases). From germline, CDR1 is SGHRS and CDR2 YFSETQ. The CDR3 runs 15 residues. V lost 1 base to trimming and J lost 2 bases, with 12 bases between them. DNA of the CDR3: TGCGCCAGCAGCTTGTATCAGGGATCCAACTATGGCTACACCTTC. Protein: CASSLYQGSNYGYTF.

The J gene is TRBJ2-3, the V gene TRBV4-2; D might be TRBD1 (7 bases). The CDR3 runs to 13 residues. V lost 0 bases and J lost 9, with 10 bases in between. CDR1 and CDR2 from the germline V gene are LGHNA and YNFKEQ. CDR3 loop: CASSQEGGGTQYF. The CDR3 bases are TGTGCCAGCAGCCAAGAAGGAGGGGGCACGCAGTATTTT.